A single sample is the source of the 32 T cell receptor beta chains below, sequenced in a study of OX40 agonist ivuxolimab in advanced cancers. Generated by immunoSEQ multiplex PCR, the TCRdb table keeps only in-frame clones and is missing some. The sample shows around 74,000 clones, about 90% of them seen only once. Here the sequenced sample was CD4+ or CD8+ T cells sorted from blood, taken in a trial of the OX40 agonist ivuxolimab. The receptors shown here come from an adult with an advanced solid tumor such as melanoma, head and neck, liver or kidney cancer.

The chain has TRBV7-9 and TRBJ2-2, with D unclear. V was trimmed by 5 bases and J by 1 base, leaving 14 bases between them. The CDR3 is made up of 16 amino acids. Looked up from germline, CDR1 is SEHNR and CDR2 is FQNEAQ (reference sequence). The CDR3 region is CASSQWVSRNTGELFF. The DNA for the CDR3 is TGTGCCAGCAGCCAGTGGGTTAGTCGGAACACCGGGGAGCTGTTTTTT. The whole variable domain, remainder taken from reference TRBV7-9 and TRBJ2-2, is DTGVSQNPRHKITKRGQNVTFRCDPISEHNRLYWYRQTLGQGPEFLTYFQNEAQLEKSRLLSDRFSAERPKGSFSTLEIQRTEQGDSAMYLCASSQWVSRNTGELFFGEGSRLTVL.

V usage is TRBV18 and J usage is TRBJ2-7; 14 bases line up with TRBD2. Trimming took 0 bases from V and 5 from J; bases not matched to a gene: 9. The CDR3 length is 18 residues. Germline V gives CDR1 KGHSH, CDR2 LQKENI. CDR3 bases: TGTGCCAGCTCACCACCTGTCGGGACTAGCGGGAGTCGGAACGAGCAGTACTTC. This gives the protein CASSPPVGTSGSRNEQYF. Full variable domain (rest looked up from reference TRBV18 and TRBJ2-7): NAGVMQNPRHLVRRRGQEARLRCSPMKGHSHVYWYRQLPEEGLKFMVYLQKENIIDESGMPKERFSAEFPKEGPSILRIQQVVRGDSAAYFCASSPPVGTSGSRNEQYFGPGTRLTVT.

The rearrangement uses TRBV11-1 and TRBJ2-7; D call uncertain. Germline V CDR1 and CDR2: SGHAT, FQDESV (reference sequence). V dropped 0 bases and J dropped 5 bases, with 20 bases sitting between them. CDR3 length equals 17 residues. The CDR3 protein is CASSLARTPYPRHEQYF. In DNA, the CDR3 is TGTGCCAGCAGCTTAGCGAGGACCCCTTATCCACGGCACGAGCAGTACTTC.

The chain employs TRBV4-1 and TRBJ1-3; 9 positions match TRBD1. The germline gives CDR1 MGHRA, CDR2 YSYEKL. Losses at the gene ends were 1 base for V and 8 bases for J; bases not matched to a gene: 9. CDR3 size: 16 residues. CDR3 amino acids: CASSQVPQGAQDTIYF. CDR3 nucleotides: TGCGCCAGCAGCCAAGTCCCACAGGGGGCTCAGGACACCATATATTTT.

The rearrangement joins TRBV10-3 to TRBJ1-1; D gene unclear. CDR1 and CDR2 from the germline V gene are ENHRY and SYGVKD. The V end was cut by 0 bases, the J end by 4 bases, with 12 bases between. CDR3 length: 15 residues. In nucleotides, the CDR3 is TGTGCCATCAGTGAGTCCCTCCTGGTGGGCACTGAAGCTTTCTTT. Amino acid sequence: CAISESLLVGTEAFF.

This clone came up once. The chain couples TRBV4-3 to TRBJ2-1; D gene unclear. V lost 4 bases to trimming and J lost 2 bases, with 9 bases between them. The CDR3 is 14 amino acids. Germline loops: CDR1 LGHNA, CDR2 YSLEER. The DNA of the CDR3 is TGCGCCAGCAGCCGGTCGTCTACCTACAATGAGCAGTTCTTC. This translates into CASSRSSTYNEQFF.

V is TRBV14 and J is TRBJ2-3; 10 bases align to TRBD2. Germline V CDR1 and CDR2: SGHDN, FVKESK. This CDR3 is 16 amino acids long. Trimming took 5 bases from V and 9 from J; bases not matched to a gene: 14. CDR3 loop: CASSTRGSGRASTQYF. The CDR3 region has the DNA TGTGCCAGCAGCACTAGAGGGAGCGGGAGGGCCTCAACGCAGTATTTT. The variable domain in full, completed from reference TRBV14 and TRBJ2-3, reads EAGVTQFPSHSVIEKGQTVTLRCDPISGHDNLYWYRRVMGKEIKFLLHFVKESKQDESGMPNNRFLAERTGGTYSTLKVQPAELEDSGVYFCASSTRGSGRASTQYFGPGTRLTVL.

The chain joins TRBV19 to TRBJ1-1; D is unclear. Germline V lookup: CDR1 LNHDA, CDR2 SQIVND (reference sequence). Trimming took off 6 bases at V and 4 bases at J, with 21 bases between the two ends. The CDR3 runs 16 residues. The CDR3 DNA reads TGTGCCAGTAGAATCCAGACACCGGGAGGGAGCACTGAAGCTTTCTTT. The encoded protein is CASRIQTPGGSTEAFF.

The chain is built from TRBV5-1 and TRBJ2-5, with 16 bases fitting TRBD2. Gene TRBJ2-7 matches the end of the DNA better, so the J call may be wrong. CDR1 is SGHRS, CDR2 YFSETQ, per germline. The CDR3 is 19 residues long. CDR3 region: CASSWGTSGRAQFSYEQYF. The CDR3 nucleotides read TGCGCCAGCAGCTGGGGGACTAGCGGGAGGGCCCAATTCTCCTACGAGCAGTACTTC.

The chain is built from TRBV4-1 and TRBJ1-2; no firm D call. V dropped 1 base and J dropped 2 bases, with 14 bases sitting between them. The CDR3 is 16 residues long. Germline V gives CDR1 MGHRA, CDR2 YSYEKL. The CDR3 DNA reads TGCGCCAGCAGCCAAGTCCTCGGACGGAGAAACTATGGCTACACCTTC. Its translation is CASSQVLGRRNYGYTF.

The chain has TRBV2 and TRBJ1-1, with 10 bases matching TRBD1. V lost 4 bases, J lost 10 bases, and 15 bases stayed unmatched. This CDR3 spans 16 amino acids. CDR1 is SNHLY and CDR2 is FYNNEI in the germline V gene. Here the CDR3 reads CASSARRTGGLTGAFF. CDR3 DNA sequence: TGTGCCAGCAGTGCAAGACGGACAGGGGGTTTGACGGGAGCTTTCTTT.

J is TRBJ1-2 and V is TRBV18, with 7 nucleotides matching TRBD1. The length of the CDR3 is 16 residues. Germline V gene sequence: CDR1 KGHSH, CDR2 LQKENI. With 3 bases clipped from V and 8 bases from J, the junction kept 15 bases outside the gene matches. In DNA form, the CDR3 reads TGTGCCAGCTCACCTTCCGGGACAGTCGACTTGCTGGGCTACACCTTC. Protein: CASSPSGTVDLLGYTF.

The rearrangement joins TRBV4-3 to TRBJ1-1; D is unclear. Germline V lookup: CDR1 LGHNA, CDR2 YSLEER. The V and J ends lost 0 bases and 8 bases respectively, with 10 bases between them. The CDR3 is 13 residues long. The CDR3 DNA is TGCGCCAGCAGCCAAGAGGGTATAGGCGAAGCTTTCTTT. It codes for CASSQEGIGEAFF.

This chain links TRBV7-3 with TRBJ2-1; 12 nucleotides align to TRBD2. V shed 2 bases, J shed 6 bases, and the junction held 17 bases outside the gene matches. The CDR3 contains 20 residues. Germline V gives CDR1 SGHTA, CDR2 FQGTGA. The CDR3 DNA is TGTGCCAGCAGCTTATACCCCAGGCTAGCGGGAGGGATAACCGCCAATGAGCAGTTCTTC. It encodes CASSLYPRLAGGITANEQFF.

J is TRBJ1-1 and V is TRBV28, with D maybe TRBD1 (5 bases). The CDR3 has 13 amino acids. Trimming shortened V by 10 bases and J by 1 base, and 13 bases separated the two germline ends. CDR1 and CDR2 (germline): MDHEN, SYDVKM. The CDR3 nucleotides read TGTGCCACCTATGTGGGGACGAACACTGAAGCTTTCTTT. It is translated as CATYVGTNTEAFF.

The chain employs TRBV7-2 and TRBJ2-5, with D maybe TRBD2 (5 bases). The ends were cut back, 7 bases at V and 4 bases at J, with 13 bases in the middle. The CDR3 is 13 residues long. From germline, CDR1 is SGHTA and CDR2 FQGNSA. CDR3 coding DNA: TGTGCCAGCACCGGGGTCCGGCCAGAGACCCAGTACTTC. As protein: CASTGVRPETQYF.

In nucleotides, the CDR3 is TGTGCCAGCTCACCACCGATCTTGGGTGAGCAGTTCTTC. This sequence encodes CASSPPILGEQFF. The chain combines TRBV18 with TRBJ2-1; D gene ambiguous. V shed 0 bases and J shed 9 bases, with 9 bases lying between them. There are 13 residues in the CDR3. The V gene's germline CDR1 is KGHSH and CDR2 LQKENI.

V gene TRBV7-2 combines with J gene TRBJ2-2; a possible D gene is TRBD2 (6 bases). V lost 4 bases and J 1 base, leaving 7 bases between the germline ends. This CDR3 is built from 14 residues. The germline V gene has CDR1 SGHTA and CDR2 FQGNSA. CDR3 in amino acids: CASSWGGNTGELFF. As DNA, the CDR3 is TGTGCCAGCAGCTGGGGAGGGAACACCGGGGAGCTGTTTTTT.

This sequence joins TRBV27 and TRBJ2-2; 7 bases match TRBD1. V lost 4 bases and J lost 2; bases outside the gene matches: 10. CDR1 and CDR2 (germline): MNHEY, SMNVEV (reference sequence). This CDR3 region has 17 residues. Here the CDR3 DNA reads TGTGCCAGCAGTTCCTTTAGGGGGCCTATTAACACCGGGGAGCTGTTTTTT. It specifies CASSSFRGPINTGELFF.

This chain links TRBV7-2 with TRBJ2-1, with TRBD2 identical over 11 bases. Germline V gives CDR1 SGHTA, CDR2 FQGNSA. Trimming took 5 bases from V and 1 from J; bases not matched to a gene: 4. The CDR3 contains 16 residues. CDR3 amino acids: CASSRRLAGSYNEQFF. As DNA, the CDR3 is TGTGCCAGCAGCCGGAGACTAGCGGGGTCCTACAATGAGCAGTTCTTC.

V and J are TRBV7-3 and TRBJ2-3; weak D call: TRBD2 (6 bases). The CDR3 has 14 residues. From germline, CDR1 is SGHTA and CDR2 FQGTGA. With 5 bases removed from V and 4 bases from J, the gap between germline ends came to 13 bases. Here the CDR3 reads CASSPGLIPDTQYF. CDR3 bases: TGTGCCAGCAGCCCCGGACTAATACCAGATACGCAGTATTTT.

The V call is TRBV2, the J call TRBJ1-1; 7 nucleotides agree with TRBD1. Germline CDR1 reads SNHLY; CDR2 reads FYNNEI. This CDR3 region has 12 residues. V trimming: 5 bases; J trimming: 8 bases; junction bases outside the gene matches: 5. As DNA, the CDR3 is TGTGCCAGCAGTCGGGACAGATCGGAAGCTTTCTTT. Residues: CASSRDRSEAFF. Full variable domain (missing parts from reference TRBV2 and TRBJ1-1): EPEVTQTPSHQVTQMGQEVILRCVPISNHLYFYWYRQILGQKVEFLVSFYNNEISEKSEIFDDQFSVERPDGSNFTLKIRSTKLEDSAMYFCASSRDRSEAFFGQGTRLTVV.

The rearrangement links TRBV27 to TRBJ1-1; D might be TRBD1 (6 bases). The germline V and J ends were trimmed by 7 bases and 3 bases, with 18 bases remaining between them. The CDR3 is 15 amino acids. Looked up from germline, CDR1 is MNHEY and CDR2 is SMNVEV (reference sequence). This chain's CDR3 is CASTPSGGTYTEAFF. The CDR3 DNA reads TGTGCCAGCACCCCGAGCGGGGGCACGTACACTGAAGCTTTCTTT.

This chain joins TRBV6-4 and TRBJ2-7; D not resolved. The ends were cut back, 7 bases at V and 1 base at J, with 20 bases in the middle. CDR1 is MRHNA and CDR2 is SNTAGT in the germline V gene. This CDR3 is 16 amino acids long. DNA of the CDR3: TGTGCCAGCACTACAACGAGAGCAGCGCCTTCCTACGAGCAGTACTTC. Translating it yields CASTTTRAAPSYEQYF.

The rearrangement joins TRBV4-3 to TRBJ2-3; unclear D gene. The V gene lost 0 bases and the J gene lost 6 bases, with 13 bases spanning the gap. CDR3 length: 15 residues. The germline CDR1 and CDR2 sequences are LGHNA and YSLEER. In DNA, the CDR3 is TGCGCCAGCAGCCAAGATTGGGCGTCTGGGGATACGCAGTATTTT. Translating it yields CASSQDWASGDTQYF.

The chain uses TRBV11-3 and TRBJ2-7; perhaps TRBD2 as D (5 bases). Per the germline V gene, CDR1 is SGHNT and CDR2 is YENEEA. This CDR3 contains 14 residues. Trimming cost V 5 bases and J 5 bases, with 16 bases left between them. The CDR3 nucleotides read TGTGCCAGCAGCCTAGGACGGGGATTCGACGAGCAGTACTTC. This translates into CASSLGRGFDEQYF.

This chain links TRBV7-2 with TRBJ2-7; no clear D. From germline, CDR1 is SGHTA and CDR2 FQGNSA. Between the trimmed V and J ends, which lost 5 bases and 2 bases, there was a span of 19 bases. This CDR3 is 16 amino acids long. DNA for the CDR3: TGTGCCAGCAGCCCCAGCGCCCGACCCGGAGCCTACGAGCAGTACTTC. This translates into CASSPSARPGAYEQYF.

This clone has a single count. V is TRBV25-1 and J is TRBJ1-2, with D maybe TRBD1 (5 bases). CDR3 length: 13 amino acids. The V end was cut by 6 bases, the J end by 2 bases, with 10 bases between. CDR1 is MGHDK, CDR2 SYGVNS, per germline. DNA for the CDR3: TGTGCCAGCAGGGGGGGACCGAACTATGGCTACACCTTC. Translation: CASRGGPNYGYTF.

The V gene is TRBV27, the J gene TRBJ2-3; 9 bases align to TRBD2. The V gene's germline CDR1 is MNHEY and CDR2 SMNVEV (reference sequence). V dropped 6 bases and J dropped 0; count of bases not matched to a gene: 19. The CDR3 length is 20 residues. This CDR3 is CASRRGSGGRAYLSTDTQYF. DNA of the CDR3: TGTGCCAGCAGAAGGGGGTCGGGCGGGAGGGCCTACTTGAGCACAGATACGCAGTATTTT.

The J gene is TRBJ1-1, the V gene TRBV10-3; no definite D call. The CDR3 runs 12 residues. Trimming cost V 11 bases and J 3 bases, with 13 bases left between them. Germline CDR1 and CDR2: ENHRY and SYGVKD. In DNA, the CDR3 is TGTGCCGCCGAGGGTCAGGACACTGAAGCTTTCTTT. This encodes CAAEGQDTEAFF.

The V call is TRBV28, the J call TRBJ2-5; D unresolved. This CDR3 comprises 13 residues. V was cut by 3 bases and J by 5 bases, with 10 bases left in between. Germline lookup yields CDR1 MDHEN and CDR2 SYDVKM. The CDR3, as DNA: TGTGCCAGCAGTTTTGTGGCGGCGGAGACCCAGTACTTC. Its protein is CASSFVAAETQYF.

The J gene is TRBJ2-3, the V gene TRBV7-2, with D unresolved. CDR3 length: 13 amino acids. Germline V gene data show CDR1 as SGHTA and CDR2 as FQGNSA. V lost 1 base to trimming and J lost 6 bases, with 8 bases between them. The CDR3 is CASSLELTDTQYF. The CDR3 DNA reads as TGTGCCAGCAGCTTAGAATTGACGGATACGCAGTATTTT.